The 19 T cell receptor beta chains presented below share a single source sample, sequenced in a study of molecular identifiers for immune sequencing clone quantification. MiXCR was run by TCRdb on the PCR reads, yielding one entry per CDR3 protein. The sample holds more than 300,000 distinct CDR3 sequences, 20% to 25% seen once. The source material was naive CD8+ T cells from blood, with Jurkat cell RNA spiked in. This sample's subset: FACS-sorted CD8+CD4-CCR7+CD45RA+ naive T cells. The receptors come from a human donor in good health. Some libraries in this study had Jurkat cell RNA spiked in.

This clonotype appeared many times. CDR3 in amino acids: CASSWTGTGLPDTQYF. The CDR3 bases are TGTGCCAGCAGCTGGACCGGGACAGGGTTGCCAGATACGCAGTATTTT. This chain links TRBV5-6 with TRBJ2-3; 9 positions match TRBD1. This CDR3 contains 16 residues. The V segment lost 3 bases and the J segment 4 bases; nucleotides outside the gene matches: 9. Germline assignment: CDR1 SGHDT and CDR2 YYEEEE.

This clonotype was detected ten times or more. The chain combines TRBV7-6 with TRBJ2-7; D may be TRBD1 or TRBD2 (5 bases each). Trimming took 3 bases from V and 7 from J, leaving 16 bases between them. Germline assignment: CDR1 SGHVS and CDR2 FNYEAQ. This CDR3 spans 14 amino acids. DNA of the CDR3: TGTGCCAGCAGCTTTGGGACGGCCGAAGGGGAGCAGTACTTC. It codes for CASSFGTAEGEQYF.

This clonotype was observed many times. V is TRBV7-9 and J is TRBJ1-4, with TRBD1 matching over 7 bases. The CDR3 covers 16 residues. Germline lookup yields CDR1 SEHNR and CDR2 FQNEAQ (reference sequence). With V trimmed by 5 bases and J by 1 base, 7 bases remained unmatched. The CDR3 coding sequence is TGTGCCAGCAGCCCCCCCAGGGGGGAAACTAATGAAAAACTGTTTTTT. Protein: CASSPPRGETNEKLFF.

This clonotype was seen many times. The chain joins TRBV30 to TRBJ1-2; D call uncertain. Per the germline V gene, CDR1 is GTSNPN and CDR2 is SVGIG (reference sequence). V was clipped by 2 bases and J by 8 bases, with 12 bases between them. This CDR3 spans 12 amino acids. As DNA, the CDR3 is TGTGCCTGGAGTCGGACGGCACCAGGCTACACCTTC. It codes for CAWSRTAPGYTF.

This clonotype was picked up many times. This chain uses TRBV29-1 with TRBJ1-1, with 10 bases fitting TRBD1. The CDR3 runs to 12 residues. Germline CDR1 and CDR2: SQVTM and ANQGSEA. V lost 4 bases and J lost 10; bases outside the gene matches: 6. The CDR3 reads CSVGLRTGGAFF. CDR3 DNA sequence: TGCAGCGTTGGCTTGAGGACAGGGGGAGCTTTCTTT.

The CDR3 DNA follows: TGTGCCAGCAGTTATGGTAGGGCGGAGGATGAAAAACTGTTTTTT. This gives the protein CASSYGRAEDEKLFF. V gene TRBV6-5 combines with J gene TRBJ1-4; D not certain. The CDR3 is 15 residues long. CDR1 and CDR2 (germline): MNHEY, SVGAGI. Trimming left V 3 bases short and J 6 bases short, with 14 bases between.

This clonotype has more than one count but fewer than ten. This chain uses TRBV27 with TRBJ1-5, with D unresolved. Germline CDR1 is MNHEY and CDR2 is SMNVEV (reference sequence). The CDR3 length is 15 residues. Trimming stripped 3 bases from V and 7 bases from J, with 16 bases between. The CDR3 DNA reads as TGTGCCAGCAGTTTTCTTGGGAGTGATGGGCAGCCCCAGCATTTT. Translated, it gives CASSFLGSDGQPQHF.

This clonotype was counted at least ten times. The chain is built from TRBV5-6 and TRBJ1-5, with D possibly TRBD1 on 5 matching bases. This CDR3 has 13 residues. The germline V and J ends were trimmed by 2 bases and 6 bases, with 9 bases remaining between them. The germline V gene encodes CDR1 SGHDT and CDR2 YYEEEE. DNA for the CDR3: TGTGCCAGCAGCTTCGGGGGGGGTCAGCCCCAGCATTTT. Translated: CASSFGGGQPQHF.

On this clonotype itself: A much larger clone is a single base away; this may be a read error. This rearrangement joins TRBV7-2 to TRBJ1-1; 8 nucleotides match TRBD1. Germline loops: CDR1 SGHTA, CDR2 FQGNSA. This CDR3 is built from 14 residues. The CDR3 region is CASRQGAGNTGAFF. In DNA, the CDR3 is TGTGCCAGCAGGCAGGGGGCGGGGAACACTGGAGCTTTCTTT.

Notes on this clonotype: A much more abundant neighbour one base away suggests this may be a read error. The chain carries TRBV6-5 and TRBJ2-5; D unclear. The germline V gene has CDR1 MNHEY and CDR2 SVGAGI. The CDR3 length is 14 residues. CDR3 nucleotides: TGTGCCAGCAGTTTAAGACTGGACCAAGAGACCCGGTACTTC. It specifies CASSLRLDQETRYF.

In its sample, this clonotype was seen many times. V and J are TRBV27 and TRBJ2-7; 9 bases agree with TRBD2. The CDR3 is made up of 16 amino acids. The junction had 13 bases not matched to a gene; V was cut back by 5 bases and J by 5 bases. Germline V gives CDR1 MNHEY, CDR2 SMNVEV (reference sequence). The CDR3 here is CASSRTIVSGSDEQYF. In DNA, the CDR3 is TGTGCCAGCAGTCGGACTATCGTTAGCGGGAGCGACGAGCAGTACTTC.

This chain joins TRBV7-9 and TRBJ2-5, with TRBD1 identical over 8 bases. CDR3 length equals 15 residues. V lost 4 bases and J lost 5; bases outside the gene matches: 9. Germline CDR1 and CDR2: SEHNR and FQNEAQ (reference sequence). Here the CDR3 reads CASSSQGAPRETQYF. CDR3 in DNA: TGTGCCAGCAGCTCCCAGGGGGCGCCCCGGGAGACCCAGTACTTC. Looking up the rest from reference TRBV7-9 and TRBJ2-5 gives the full variable domain: DTGVSQNPRHKITKRGQNVTFRCDPISEHNRLYWYRQTLGQGPEFLTYFQNEAQLEKSRLLSDRFSAERPKGSFSTLEIQRTEQGDSAMYLCASSSQGAPRETQYFGPGTRLLVL.

This clonotype was counted many times. The chain joins TRBV13 to TRBJ1-1; D gene uncertain. V lost 2 bases, J lost 0 bases, and 4 bases lay in between. This CDR3 is 13 amino acids long. Germline CDR1 is PRHDT and CDR2 is FYEKMQ (reference sequence). The CDR3 nucleotides read TGTGCCAGCAGCTTATGGGTGAACACTGAAGCTTTCTTT. Encoded protein: CASSLWVNTEAFF.

Points on this clonotype: Possible read error: a much larger clone is one base away. This chain connects TRBV7-9 to TRBJ2-7, with 7 bases identical to TRBD1. Per germline, CDR1 SEHNR and CDR2 FQNEAQ (reference sequence). The trim removed 1 base at V and 4 bases at J, leaving 4 bases unmatched. The CDR3 has 14 residues. In nucleotides, the CDR3 is TGTGCCAGCAGCTTAGTTGGGACAGATTACGAGCAGTACTTC. This translates into CASSLVGTDYEQYF.

This clonotype was seen at least ten times. The genes are TRBV29-1 and TRBJ1-1, with D possibly TRBD1 on 5 matching bases. V shed 7 bases and J shed 3 bases, with 18 bases lying between them. The CDR3 has 14 amino acids. The germline V gene encodes CDR1 SQVTM and CDR2 ANQGSEA. CDR3 coding DNA: TGCAGCGCTGCGGGGGGTTCGGGCGACACTGAAGCTTTCTTT. It specifies CSAAGGSGDTEAFF. Full variable domain (missing parts from reference TRBV29-1 and TRBJ1-1): SAVISQKPSRDICQRGTSLTIQCQVDSQVTMMFWYRQQPGQSLTLIATANQGSEATYESGFVIDKFPISRPNLTFSTLTVSNMSPEDSSIYLCSAAGGSGDTEAFFGQGTRLTVV.

Of note for this clonotype: A read error is possible here, since a much larger clone lies one base away. The gene calls are TRBV18 and TRBJ2-7; 8 bases line up with TRBD2. Germline CDR1 reads KGHSH; CDR2 reads LQKENI. CDR3 length: 15 amino acids. For the CDR3, the DNA is TGTGCCGGCTCACCTGTAGCGGGGTCCTCCTACGAGCAGTACTTC. Its translation: CAGSPVAGSSYEQYF. The variable domain in full, with the rest retrieved from reference TRBV18 and TRBJ2-7, is NAGVMQNPRHLVRRRGQEARLRCSPMKGHSHVYWYRQLPEEGLKFMVYLQKENIIDESGMPKERFSAEFPKEGPSILRIQQVVRGDSAAYFCAGSPVAGSSYEQYFGPGTRLTVT.

As for this clonotype: This may arise from a read error, as a much more abundant clone is one base away. The V and J genes are TRBV10-3 and TRBJ1-1; no clear D. The V gene's germline CDR1 is ENHRY and CDR2 SYGVKD. The CDR3 has 14 residues. CDR3 protein: CAISEGQLATEVFF. CDR3 coding DNA: TGTGCCATCAGTGAGGGGCAGCTTGCCACTGAAGTTTTCTTT.

About this clonotype: Just one base apart from a much larger clone, this may be a read error. V is TRBV24-1 and J is TRBJ2-2; 9 bases fit TRBD2. Looked up from germline, CDR1 is KGHDR and CDR2 is SFDVKD. The CDR3 length is 16 residues. CDR3 sequence: CATSDWASGNTRELFF. The DNA of the CDR3 is TGTGCCACCAGTGATTGGGCTAGCGGGAACACCAGGGAGCTGTTTTTT.

In its sample, this clonotype was seen many times. The chain joins TRBV5-4 to TRBJ2-1; D perhaps matches TRBD2 (6 bases). There are 17 residues in the CDR3. Between the trimmed V and J ends, which lost 0 bases and 0 bases, there was a span of 13 bases. CDR1 and CDR2 (germline): SGHNT, YYREEE (reference sequence). The chain's CDR3 is CASSLGVAVSSYNEQFF. The CDR3 coding sequence is TGTGCCAGCAGCTTGGGGGTAGCGGTAAGCTCCTACAATGAGCAGTTCTTC.